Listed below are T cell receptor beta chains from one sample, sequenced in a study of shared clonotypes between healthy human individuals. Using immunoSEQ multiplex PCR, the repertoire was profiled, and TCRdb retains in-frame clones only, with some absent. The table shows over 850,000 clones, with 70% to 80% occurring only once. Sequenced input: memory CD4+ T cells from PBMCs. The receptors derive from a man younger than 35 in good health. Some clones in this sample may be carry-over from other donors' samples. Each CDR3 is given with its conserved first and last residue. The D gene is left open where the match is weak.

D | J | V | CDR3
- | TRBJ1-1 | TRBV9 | CASSLSGIPNTEAFF
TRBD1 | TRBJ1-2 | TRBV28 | CASSLGSQGALTF
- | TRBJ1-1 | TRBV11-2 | CASSFSRAHTEAFF
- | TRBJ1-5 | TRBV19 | CASSSSPQPQHF
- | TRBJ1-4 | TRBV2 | CASSDLAPVAEKLFF
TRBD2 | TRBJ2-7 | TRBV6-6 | CASSYPAGGKEQYF
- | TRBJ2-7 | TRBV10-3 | CAISESLRGALYEQYF
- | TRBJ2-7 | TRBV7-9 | CASSLGGVSYEQYF
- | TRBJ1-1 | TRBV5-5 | CASSLQASNTEAFF
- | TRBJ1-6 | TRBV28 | CASTITQGGSLHF
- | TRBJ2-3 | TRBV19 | CASSSRGQDTQYF
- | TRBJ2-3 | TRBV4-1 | CASSQAVSNSDTQYF
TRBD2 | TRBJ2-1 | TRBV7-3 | CASSSTGTNPEQFF
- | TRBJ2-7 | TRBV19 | CASSIGGGYEQYF
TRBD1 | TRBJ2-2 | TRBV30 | CAEQGADTGELFF
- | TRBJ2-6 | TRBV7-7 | CASSPQLGSLSGANVLTF
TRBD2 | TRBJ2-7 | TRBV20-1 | CSAGEREFAF
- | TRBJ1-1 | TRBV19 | CAVRARFAEAFF
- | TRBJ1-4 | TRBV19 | CASARGRVRTQGNEKLFF
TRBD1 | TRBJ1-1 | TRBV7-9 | CASSLQGTANTEAFF
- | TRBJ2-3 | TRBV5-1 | CASSSRRPSTDTQYF
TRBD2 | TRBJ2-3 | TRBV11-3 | CASSPGEIAGDTQYF
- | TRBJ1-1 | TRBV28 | CASSYRSQDVAFF
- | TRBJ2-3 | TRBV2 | CASGGGDTQYF
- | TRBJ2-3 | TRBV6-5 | CASSNYDIGGTDTQYF
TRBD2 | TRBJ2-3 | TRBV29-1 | CSGASGSFSDTQYF
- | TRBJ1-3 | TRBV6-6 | CASRTETSGNTIYF
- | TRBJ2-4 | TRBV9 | CASSVEGSRMGIQYF
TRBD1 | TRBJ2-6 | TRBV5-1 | CASSLYPGGGPQSGANVLTF
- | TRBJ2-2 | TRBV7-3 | CASSQVGQGPSLAGELFF